This T cell receptor (beta chain) was sequenced in a study of human T cells and chemical hapten exposure (dated by TCRdb to the early 2020s). About the study as a whole: For sensitization, 2% DPC in acetone was applied to a 2 cm by 2 cm area of upper inner arm skin. Weekly therapeutic DPC doses were additionally applied to the scalp of patients throughout the roughly 26-week study period. Patch tests used Finn chambers with 0.01% DPC on the upper back, scored after 6 days by International Contact Dermatitis Research Group standards. The mostly female patient cohort included alopecia areata with under or over 50% scalp involvement, alopecia totalis and alopecia universalis. Libraries were pooled for sequencing, and per-sample TCR yields varied mainly because of small differences in library volumes within the pool. The study tracked peripheral blood TCR repertoire changes in vivo during primary and secondary sensitization to the hapten diphenylcyclopropenone (DPC) in alopecia patients. Blood samples were taken from patients before sensitization (week 0) and at 2, 6 and about 24 weeks after DPC sensitization. Under 30 alopecia patients gave blood for TCR sequencing at one to four time points (pre-sensitization, 2, 6 and 24 weeks). What the authors observed across the whole study: Patch test score correlated positively with the number of PT1 expanded TCRs, reaching significance at thresholds 8, 16 and 32 but not at 4. After repeated subsampling, the strength of the expansion versus patch-test correlation and the threshold at which it became significant changed. Expanded TCRs formed significantly more large CDR3 similarity clusters than pre-sensitization or healthy control sets, consistent with antigen-driven responses. The number of TCRs above 1 in 1000 frequency did not change with DPC sensitization; there was no evidence of global repertoire structure alterations. Alopecia, a presumed autoimmune disease, was present in all patients, so the immune response of the patients might differ from that of healthy individuals.

Library preparation employed RACE. TCRdb records NextSeq 500 as the sequencer. During library preparation, unique molecular identifiers were attached to individual cDNA molecules so that TCRs could be counted in a quantitative, reproducible way. For every blood RNA sample, sequencing covered both the TCR alpha and TCR beta chains. As for how the authors treated the data: The median number of TCRs per sample was some 100,000, ranging from 23,224 to 690,600. The Decombinator software suite was used to annotate the V, J and CDR3 of the TCR reads. To make PS versus PT1 abundance plots, every sample was subsampled to the same number of TCRs (28,000). TCRs were defined as expanded if absent before sensitization and observed at least eight times at the 2-week time point. The raw public data were reprocessed by TCRdb itself: fastp quality trimming at Q25, MiXCR clonotype calling, in-frame beta chains only. Each CDR3 protein gets just one entry, which takes the most common genes and DNA from the rows behind it. The V and J calls come from TCRdb's annotation, not from the publication. Here the sample has 150,000 to 200,000 distinct CDR3 sequences; about 22% occur a single time. The ten largest account for about 6.7% of the sample.

The CDR3 runs 14 amino acids, cysteine and phenylalanine included. Only the CDR3 portion is preserved as DNA: 42 bases, with reading frame beginning at the first base. The junction carries 16 bases between V and J, which are trimmed by 7 bases and 6 bases respectively. Sequences MDHEN (CDR1) and SYDVKM (CDR2) are obtained from the germline V gene. According to the study, the label for this sample's time point signals: patch test 1, 2 weeks after DPC sensitization. In light of the paper, this sample's treatment or condition label describes: therapeutic diphenylcyclopropenone sensitization with weekly scalp DPC. At each patch-test visit, blood was drawn before the patch test was applied. Patients were considered eligible if aged 18 to 70, diagnosed with alopecia and deemed suitable for DPC therapy, and patients were excluded if pregnant. Total RNA was extracted from unfractionated whole blood that had been collected in Tempus Blood RNA tubes.

With respect to this clonotype: No antigen is known for it. No much larger clone is present one base from it, and per-base qualities are unavailable.

The starting material was whole blood, obtained in connection with sensitization to the hapten diphenylcyclopropenone (DPC). The origin of this receptor is a woman between 45 and 60 years old with alopecia areata. Some clones in this sample may be carry-over from other donors' samples. The chain is made from TRBV28 and TRBJ2-1; a tentative D call is TRBD1 (6 bases match). This receptor carries the CDR3 CASNQQGKINEQFF. The nucleotide sequence is TGTGCCAGCAATCAACAGGGAAAAATCAATGAGCAGTTCTTC.